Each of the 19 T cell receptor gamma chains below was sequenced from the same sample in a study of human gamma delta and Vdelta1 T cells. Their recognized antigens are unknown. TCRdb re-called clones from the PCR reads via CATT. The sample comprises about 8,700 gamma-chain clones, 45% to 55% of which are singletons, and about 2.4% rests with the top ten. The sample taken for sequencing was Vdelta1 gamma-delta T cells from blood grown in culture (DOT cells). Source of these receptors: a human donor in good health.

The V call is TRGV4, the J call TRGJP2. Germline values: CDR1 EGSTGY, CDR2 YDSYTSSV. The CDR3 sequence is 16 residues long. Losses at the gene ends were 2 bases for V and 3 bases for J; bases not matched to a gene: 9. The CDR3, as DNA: TGTGCCACCTGGGATGAATGTGAGGGTAGTGATTGGATCAAGACGTTT. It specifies CATWDECEGSDWIKTF.

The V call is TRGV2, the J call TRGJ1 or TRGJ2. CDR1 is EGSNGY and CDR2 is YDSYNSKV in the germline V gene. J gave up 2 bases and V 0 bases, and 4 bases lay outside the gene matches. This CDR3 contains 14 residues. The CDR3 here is CATWDGLDYYKKLF. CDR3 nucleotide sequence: TGTGCCACCTGGGACGGGTTAGATTATTATAAGAAACTCTTT.

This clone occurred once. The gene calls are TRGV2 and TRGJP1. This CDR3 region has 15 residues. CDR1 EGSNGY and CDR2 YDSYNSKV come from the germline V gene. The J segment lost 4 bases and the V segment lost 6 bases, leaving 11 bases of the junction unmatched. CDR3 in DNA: TGTGCCACCTGGCCTTATCGCTTCACTGGTTGGTTCAAGATATTT. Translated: CATWPYRFTGWFKIF.

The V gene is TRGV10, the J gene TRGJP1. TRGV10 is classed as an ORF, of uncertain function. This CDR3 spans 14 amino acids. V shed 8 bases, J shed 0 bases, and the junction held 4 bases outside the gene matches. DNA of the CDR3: TGTGCTGCGTGGGGCTATACCACTGGTTGGTTCAAGATATTT. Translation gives CAAWGYTTGWFKIF.

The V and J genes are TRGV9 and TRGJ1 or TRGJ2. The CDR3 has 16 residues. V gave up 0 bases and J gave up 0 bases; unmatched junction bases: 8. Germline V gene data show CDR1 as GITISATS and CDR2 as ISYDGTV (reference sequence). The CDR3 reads CALWEVQEENYYKKLF. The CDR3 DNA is TGTGCCTTGTGGGAGGTGCAAGAGGAGAATTATTATAAGAAACTCTTT.

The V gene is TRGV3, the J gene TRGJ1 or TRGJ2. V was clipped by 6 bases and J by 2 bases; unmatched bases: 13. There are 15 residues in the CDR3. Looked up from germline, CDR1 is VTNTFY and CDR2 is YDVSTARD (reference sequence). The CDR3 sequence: CATWPSYGDYYKKLF. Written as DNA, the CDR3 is TGTGCCACCTGGCCCTCCTATGGGGATTATTATAAGAAACTCTTT.

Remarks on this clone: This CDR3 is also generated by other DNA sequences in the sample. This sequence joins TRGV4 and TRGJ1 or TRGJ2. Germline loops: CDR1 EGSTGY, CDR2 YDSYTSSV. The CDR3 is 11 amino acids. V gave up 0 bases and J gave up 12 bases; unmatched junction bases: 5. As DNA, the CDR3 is TGTGCCACCTGGGATGGGCTACGGAAACTCTTT. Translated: CATWDGLRKLF.

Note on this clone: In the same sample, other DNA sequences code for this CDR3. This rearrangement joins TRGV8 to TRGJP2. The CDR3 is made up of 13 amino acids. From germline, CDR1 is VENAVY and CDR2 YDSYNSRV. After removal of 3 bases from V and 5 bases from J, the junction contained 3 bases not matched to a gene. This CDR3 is CATWDLSDWIKTF. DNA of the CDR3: TGTGCCACCTGGGATCTGAGTGATTGGATCAAGACGTTT.

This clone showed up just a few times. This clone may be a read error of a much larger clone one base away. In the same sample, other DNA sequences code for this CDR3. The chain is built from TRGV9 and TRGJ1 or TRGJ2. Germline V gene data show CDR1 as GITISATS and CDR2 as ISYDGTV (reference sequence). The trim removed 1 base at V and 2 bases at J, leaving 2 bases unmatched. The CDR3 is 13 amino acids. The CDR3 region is CALWEVYYYKKLF. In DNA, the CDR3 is TGTGCCTTGTGGGAGGTTTATTATTATAAGAAACTCTTT.

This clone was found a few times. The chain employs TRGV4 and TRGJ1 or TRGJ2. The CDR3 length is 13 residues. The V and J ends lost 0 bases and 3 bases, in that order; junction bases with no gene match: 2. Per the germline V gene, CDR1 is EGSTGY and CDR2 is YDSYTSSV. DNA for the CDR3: TGTGCCACCTGGGATGGGGCTTATTATAAGAAACTCTTT. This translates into CATWDGAYYKKLF.

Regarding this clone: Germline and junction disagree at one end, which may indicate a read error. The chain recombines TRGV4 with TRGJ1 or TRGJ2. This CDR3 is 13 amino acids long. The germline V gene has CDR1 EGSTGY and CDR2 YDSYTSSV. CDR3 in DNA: TGTGCCACCTGGGATGGGCCCGAACTTAAGAAACTCTTC. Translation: CATWDGPELKKLF.

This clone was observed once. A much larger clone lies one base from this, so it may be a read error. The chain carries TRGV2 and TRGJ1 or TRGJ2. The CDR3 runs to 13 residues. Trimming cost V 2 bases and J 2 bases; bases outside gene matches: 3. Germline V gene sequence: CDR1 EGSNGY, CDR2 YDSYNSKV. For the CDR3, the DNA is TGTGCCACCTGGGACGAGTATTATTATAAGAAACTCTTT. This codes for CATWDEYYYKKLF.

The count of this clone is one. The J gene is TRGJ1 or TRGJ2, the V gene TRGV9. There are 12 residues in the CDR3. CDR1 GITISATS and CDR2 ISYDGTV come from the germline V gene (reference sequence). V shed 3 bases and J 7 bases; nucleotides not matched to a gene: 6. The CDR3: CALWESPYKKLF. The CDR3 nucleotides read TGTGCCTTGTGGGAGTCACCGTATAAGAAACTCTTT.

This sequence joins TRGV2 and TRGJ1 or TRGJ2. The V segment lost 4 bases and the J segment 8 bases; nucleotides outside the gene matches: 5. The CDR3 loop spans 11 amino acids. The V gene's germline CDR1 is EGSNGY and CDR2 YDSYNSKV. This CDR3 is CATWDDHKKLF. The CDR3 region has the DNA TGTGCCACCTGGGATGATCATAAGAAACTCTTT.

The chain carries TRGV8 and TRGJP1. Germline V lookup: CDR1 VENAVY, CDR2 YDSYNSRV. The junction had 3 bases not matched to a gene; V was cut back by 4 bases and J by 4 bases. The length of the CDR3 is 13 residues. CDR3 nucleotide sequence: TGTGCCACCTGGGACCACACTGGTTGGTTCAAGATATTT. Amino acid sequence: CATWDHTGWFKIF.

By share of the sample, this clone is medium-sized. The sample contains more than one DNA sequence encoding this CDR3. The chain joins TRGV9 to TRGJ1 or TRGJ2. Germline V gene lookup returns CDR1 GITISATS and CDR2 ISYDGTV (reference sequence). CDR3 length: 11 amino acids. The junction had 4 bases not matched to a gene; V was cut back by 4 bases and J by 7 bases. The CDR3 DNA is TGTGCCTTGTGGGAAGGCTATAAGAAACTCTTT. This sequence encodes CALWEGYKKLF.

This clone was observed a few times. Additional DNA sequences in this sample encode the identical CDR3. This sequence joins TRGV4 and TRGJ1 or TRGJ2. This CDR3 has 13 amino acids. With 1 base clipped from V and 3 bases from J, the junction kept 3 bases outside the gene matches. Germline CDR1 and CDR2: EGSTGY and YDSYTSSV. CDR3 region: CATWDGPYYKKLF. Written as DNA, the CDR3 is TGTGCCACCTGGGATGGTCCTTATTATAAGAAACTCTTT.

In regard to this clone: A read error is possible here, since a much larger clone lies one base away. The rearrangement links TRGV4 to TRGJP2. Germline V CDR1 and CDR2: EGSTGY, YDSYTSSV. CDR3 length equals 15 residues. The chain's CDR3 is CATWDGPGGDWINTF. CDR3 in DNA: TGTGCCACCTGGGATGGGCCCGGAGGAGATTGGATCAATACGTTT.

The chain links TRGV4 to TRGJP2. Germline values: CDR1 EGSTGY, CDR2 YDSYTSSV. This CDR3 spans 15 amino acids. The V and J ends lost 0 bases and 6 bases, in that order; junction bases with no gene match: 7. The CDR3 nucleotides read TGTGCCACCTGGGATGGGCTCCCTCGTGATTGGATCAAGACGTTT. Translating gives CATWDGLPRDWIKTF.